Below, 29 T cell receptor beta chains from the same sample are listed, as sequenced in a study of a mutant IDH1 vaccine in newly diagnosed glioma. These receptors' targets are unknown. Time point here: week 35, safety follow-up. Each vaccine dose was 300 ug of mutant IDH1 20-mer peptide, with topical imiquimod. Profiling relied on immunoSEQ multiplex PCR, and the TCRdb table lists in-frame clones only, not all of them. Of approximately 50,000 clones detected, approximately 79% appear once; the ten largest clones hold approximately 6.3%. The source material was PBMCs, sampled from a glioma patient whose treatment included an IDH1 peptide vaccine. Receptor source: a man aged 35-49 years with glioma.

The chain has TRBV6-5 and TRBJ2-7, with a possible D match to TRBD2 (5 bases). CDR1 is MNHEY, CDR2 SVGAGI, per germline. V dropped 6 bases and J dropped 2 bases, with 11 bases sitting between them. The CDR3 loop spans 13 amino acids. CDR3 protein: CASSAGNTYEQYF. The CDR3 nucleotides are TGTGCCAGCAGCGCCGGGAACACCTACGAGCAGTACTTC.

The V gene is TRBV6-5, the J gene TRBJ2-2; D ambiguous. Germline CDR1 MNHEY, CDR2 SVGAGI. V was pared by 4 bases and J by 3 bases, with 9 bases between. The CDR3 totals 14 residues. Written as DNA, the CDR3 is TGTGCCAGCAGTTCGCGATGGGACACCGGGGAGCTGTTTTTT. Its translation is CASSSRWDTGELFF.

V usage is TRBV29-1 and J usage is TRBJ2-6; unclear D gene. CDR3 length: 14 amino acids. Trimming cost V 7 bases and J 0 bases, with 10 bases left between them. In germline, CDR1 is SQVTM, CDR2 ANQGSEA. The chain's CDR3 is CSADSPSGANVLTF. The CDR3 bases are TGCAGCGCCGACTCCCCCTCTGGGGCCAACGTCCTGACTTTC.

The chain recombines TRBV9 with TRBJ2-1, with TRBD1 matching 10 bases. CDR1 SGDLS and CDR2 YYNGEE come from the germline V gene. The CDR3 runs to 16 residues. V lost 1 base and J lost 7; bases outside the gene matches: 8. The CDR3 loop reads CASSVRDRGLSNEQFF. In nucleotides, the CDR3 is TGTGCCAGCAGCGTACGGGACAGGGGTCTTTCGAATGAGCAGTTCTTC. The full variable domain, rest sourced from reference TRBV9 and TRBJ2-1, is DSGVTQTPKHLITATGQRVTLRCSPRSGDLSVYWYQQSLDQGLQFLIQYYNGEERAKGNILERFSAQQFPDLHSELNLSSLELGDSALYFCASSVRDRGLSNEQFFGPGTRLTVL.

The chain carries TRBV18 and TRBJ1-6; 7 nucleotides match TRBD1. This CDR3 comprises 18 residues. CDR1 and CDR2 from the germline V gene are KGHSH and LQKENI. With V trimmed by 3 bases and J by 0 bases, 8 bases remained unmatched. The DNA for the CDR3 is TGTGCCAGCTCACCGGGGACAGTTCGCTCCTCCTATAATTCACCCCTCCACTTT. The encoded protein is CASSPGTVRSSYNSPLHF.

This clone has only one observation. The chain links TRBV19 to TRBJ1-5; D may be TRBD1 (6 bases). V gave up 1 base and J gave up 4 bases, with 14 bases separating them. CDR1 and CDR2 from the germline V gene are LNHDA and SQIVND (reference sequence). This CDR3 region has 16 residues. The chain's CDR3 is CASSIGFRGRNQPQHF. DNA of the CDR3: TGTGCCAGTAGTATAGGTTTCAGGGGACGGAATCAGCCCCAGCATTTT.

The chain recombines TRBV5-1 with TRBJ2-7, with 10 bases lining up with TRBD2. The germline gives CDR1 SGHRS, CDR2 YFSETQ. Losses at the gene ends were 2 bases for V and 1 base for J; bases not matched to a gene: 6. The CDR3 totals 16 residues. CDR3 in DNA: TGCGCCAGCAGCTTCCTAGCGGGGGTAGGGTCCTACGAGCAGTACTTC. It translates to CASSFLAGVGSYEQYF. The whole variable domain, filled in from reference TRBV5-1 and TRBJ2-7, reads KAGVTQTPRYLIKTRGQQVTLSCSPISGHRSVSWYQQTPGQGLQFLFEYFSETQRNKGNFPGRFSGRQFSNSRSEMNVSTLELGDSALYLCASSFLAGVGSYEQYFGPGTRLTVT.

The chain uses TRBV7-9 and TRBJ1-1; the D is unclear. CDR1 SEHNR and CDR2 FQNEAQ come from the germline V gene (reference sequence). Trimming stripped 2 bases from V and 8 bases from J, with 9 bases between. The CDR3 is 12 amino acids. This CDR3 reads CASSLSQLEAFF. CDR3 nucleotides: TGTGCCAGCAGCTTATCCCAGCTAGAAGCTTTCTTT. The whole variable domain, filled in from reference TRBV7-9 and TRBJ1-1, reads DTGVSQNPRHKITKRGQNVTFRCDPISEHNRLYWYRQTLGQGPEFLTYFQNEAQLEKSRLLSDRFSAERPKGSFSTLEIQRTEQGDSAMYLCASSLSQLEAFFGQGTRLTVV.

The rearrangement links TRBV4-1 to TRBJ1-2; D is perhaps TRBD1 (5 bases). Germline-derived CDR1 and CDR2 are MGHRA and YSYEKL. There are 15 residues in the CDR3. The V end lost 0 bases, the J end lost 4 bases, and 12 bases lay between the germline ends. The DNA for the CDR3 is TGCGCCAGCAGCCAAGAGGGCAGGGATAGCTATGGCTACACCTTC. It specifies CASSQEGRDSYGYTF.

This clone occurred a few times. The rearrangement joins TRBV7-2 to TRBJ2-5; TRBD2 matches at 7 bases. This CDR3 has 15 residues. Trimming cost V 3 bases and J 5 bases; bases outside gene matches: 9. CDR1 is SGHTA, CDR2 FQGNSA, per germline. The CDR3 DNA follows: TGTGCCAGCAGCTTGGGGCGGGGGACGGTGGAGACCCAGTACTTC. Its protein is CASSLGRGTVETQYF.

Judged by abundance, this clone is medium-sized. The gene calls are TRBV2 and TRBJ2-7; D may be TRBD2 (6 bases). The CDR3 totals 12 residues. Germline V gene sequence: CDR1 SNHLY, CDR2 FYNNEI. With 6 bases removed from V and 4 bases from J, the gap between germline ends came to 10 bases. CDR3 amino acids: CASSAGPYEQYF. The CDR3 DNA is TGTGCCAGCAGCGCGGGACCGTACGAGCAGTACTTC.

This rearrangement joins TRBV30 to TRBJ2-5; D uncertain. Between the trimmed V and J ends, which lost 6 bases and 0 bases, there was a span of 11 bases. Germline CDR1 reads GTSNPN; CDR2 reads SVGIG (reference sequence). This CDR3 has 13 residues. The CDR3 nucleotides are TGTGCCTGCTCGACTGGGGACCAAGAGACCCAGTACTTC. Translating it yields CACSTGDQETQYF. Variable domain in full (rest from reference TRBV30 and TRBJ2-5): SQTIHQWPATLVQPVGSPLSLECTVEGTSNPNLYWYRQAAGRGLQLLFYSVGIGQISSEVPQNLSASRPQDRQFILSSKKLLLSDSGFYLCACSTGDQETQYFGPGTRLLVL.

This sequence joins TRBV9 and TRBJ2-3; D possibly corresponds to TRBD2 (6 bases). The CDR3 extends over 14 amino acids. Trimming removed 0 bases at V and 6 bases at J, with 11 bases between. The germline gives CDR1 SGDLS, CDR2 YYNGEE. The CDR3 region has the DNA TGTGCCAGCAGCGTAGTGGGTGGGGGGGATACGCAGTATTTT. As protein: CASSVVGGGDTQYF.

The chain uses TRBV7-9 and TRBJ2-4; TRBD2 agrees at 7 bases. The trim removed 0 bases at V and 6 bases at J, leaving 5 bases unmatched. Germline V lookup: CDR1 SEHNR, CDR2 FQNEAQ (reference sequence). The CDR3 loop spans 15 amino acids. CDR3 sequence: CASSLALGEGNIQYF. CDR3 sequence (DNA): TGTGCCAGCAGCTTAGCGCTGGGGGAGGGAAACATTCAGTACTTC.

This clone was recorded once. The V call is TRBV7-9, the J call TRBJ1-2; 8 bases match TRBD1. The V segment lost 1 base and the J segment 8 bases; nucleotides outside the gene matches: 9. Germline V lookup: CDR1 SEHNR, CDR2 FQNEAQ (reference sequence). This CDR3 has 15 amino acids. CDR3 in DNA: TGTGCCAGCAGCTTAGAAAATCCGGGACAGGCCGGCTACACCTTC. Translating gives CASSLENPGQAGYTF.

The V gene is TRBV27, the J gene TRBJ2-2; D is uncertain. CDR1 and CDR2 (germline): MNHEY, SMNVEV (reference sequence). V was pared by 2 bases and J by 4 bases, with 14 bases between. The length of the CDR3 is 16 residues. CDR3 protein: CASSLGVLTFTGELFF. The CDR3 DNA is TGTGCCAGCAGTTTAGGAGTACTAACCTTCACCGGGGAGCTGTTTTTT.

The chain has TRBV19 and TRBJ1-4; D not certain. Germline V gives CDR1 LNHDA, CDR2 SQIVND (reference sequence). Trimming stripped 3 bases from V and 7 bases from J, with 6 bases between. This CDR3 contains 12 residues. CDR3 amino acids: CASSIRGEKLFF. The CDR3 region has the DNA TGTGCCAGTAGTATCCGGGGTGAAAAACTGTTTTTT.

The gene calls are TRBV29-1 and TRBJ2-7; perhaps TRBD2 as D (5 bases). Germline V gives CDR1 SQVTM, CDR2 ANQGSEA. CDR3 length equals 14 residues. The V gene lost 4 bases and the J gene lost 0 bases, with 13 bases spanning the gap. This chain's CDR3 is CSVVGGSSSYEQYF. CDR3 nucleotide sequence: TGCAGCGTTGTGGGCGGGTCTAGCTCCTACGAGCAGTACTTC.

This clone was picked up a small number of times. The chain combines TRBV9 with TRBJ1-1; 7 bases line up with TRBD1. Germline V gene lookup returns CDR1 SGDLS and CDR2 YYNGEE. Trimming removed 3 bases from V and 0 bases from J; junction bases left unmatched: 5. The CDR3 spans 15 residues. The CDR3 nucleotides are TGTGCCAGCAGCGCCCGGGACAGCCTGAACACTGAAGCTTTCTTT. Translated, it gives CASSARDSLNTEAFF.

This chain links TRBV18 with TRBJ1-1, with TRBD1 identical over 7 bases. The CDR3 consists of 13 residues. Germline CDR1 and CDR2: KGHSH and LQKENI. V gave up 3 bases and J gave up 3 bases; unmatched junction bases: 1. Here the CDR3 reads CASSPQGDTEAFF. The CDR3 nucleotides read TGTGCCAGCTCACCTCAGGGGGACACTGAAGCTTTCTTT. The entire variable domain, with the rest obtained from reference TRBV18 and TRBJ1-1, is as follows: NAGVMQNPRHLVRRRGQEARLRCSPMKGHSHVYWYRQLPEEGLKFMVYLQKENIIDESGMPKERFSAEFPKEGPSILRIQQVVRGDSAAYFCASSPQGDTEAFFGQGTRLTVV.

This clone was detected only a few times. Distinct nucleotide sequences in the sample also encode this CDR3. The CDR3 DNA reads TGTGCCAGCAGTGAATGGGCAGGGAGCACAGATACGCAGTATTTT. This codes for CASSEWAGSTDTQYF. The J gene is TRBJ2-3, the V gene TRBV6-1, with D maybe TRBD1 (5 bases). This CDR3 is 15 amino acids long. Germline CDR1 reads MNHNS; CDR2 reads SASEGT. V was clipped by 2 bases and J by 0 bases, with 9 bases between them.

The rearrangement links TRBV7-8 to TRBJ1-1; 9 bases map to TRBD1. Germline V gene lookup returns CDR1 SGHVS and CDR2 FQNEAQ. V shed 3 bases and J 3 bases; nucleotides not matched to a gene: 8. CDR3 length: 16 amino acids. CDR3 nucleotides: TGTGCCAGCAGCTTGACAGGGGGAATTGAGGACACTGAAGCTTTCTTT. Its translation is CASSLTGGIEDTEAFF.

This rearrangement joins TRBV7-9 to TRBJ1-2, with 7 positions matching TRBD1. Germline V gene lookup returns CDR1 SEHNR and CDR2 FQNEAQ (reference sequence). This CDR3 comprises 15 residues. J gave up 5 bases and V 5 bases, and 11 bases lay outside the gene matches. Here the CDR3 reads CASSPPGGKMYGYTF. The CDR3 DNA sequence: TGTGCCAGCAGCCCCCCAGGGGGGAAGATGTATGGCTACACCTTC.

The rearrangement links TRBV5-4 to TRBJ2-2, with no clear D. Trimming took off 6 bases at V and 5 bases at J, with 11 bases between the two ends. The CDR3 is 13 amino acids. The germline CDR1 and CDR2 sequences are SGHNT and YYREEE (reference sequence). The CDR3 DNA is TGTGCCAGCACCTCCGTCGGAACCGGGGAGCTGTTTTTT. Residues: CASTSVGTGELFF.

CDR3: CASSFRQGYNSPLHF. The DNA for the CDR3 is TGTGCCAGCAGCTTTCGGCAGGGCTATAATTCACCCCTCCACTTT. The J gene is TRBJ1-6, the V gene TRBV13, with TRBD1 as a possible D gene (5 bases). This CDR3 region has 15 residues. Germline loops: CDR1 PRHDT, CDR2 FYEKMQ (reference sequence). Trimming removed 3 bases from V and 3 bases from J, with 9 bases in between.

V and J are TRBV4-2 and TRBJ1-6; no clear D gene. Germline V gene data show CDR1 as LGHNA and CDR2 as YNFKEQ. CDR3 length: 16 residues. Trimming stripped 1 base from V and 10 bases from J, with 17 bases between. CDR3 amino acids: CASSQGGPLTPSPLHF. CDR3 DNA sequence: TGTGCCAGCAGCCAAGGAGGTCCCCTTACTCCCTCACCCCTCCACTTT.

The chain has TRBV6-5 and TRBJ1-2, with D possibly being TRBD1 (5 bases). CDR3 length: 14 residues. Trimming pared 11 bases from V and 2 bases from J, leaving 18 bases between. Germline assignment: CDR1 MNHEY and CDR2 SVGAGI. CDR3 protein: CAVSERGSNYGYTF. Here the CDR3 DNA reads TGTGCCGTTTCCGAGCGGGGGAGCAACTATGGCTACACCTTC.

This chain joins TRBV29-1 and TRBJ1-1, with a weak D call TRBD1 (5 bases). CDR1 and CDR2 (germline): SQVTM, ANQGSEA. The CDR3 totals 13 residues. V shed 4 bases and J shed 2 bases, with 11 bases lying between them. CDR3 nucleotides: TGCAGCGTTGGCCGTGGGGGTAACACTGAAGCTTTCTTT. This encodes CSVGRGGNTEAFF.

With regard to this clone: The same CDR3 is also encoded by other DNA sequences in this sample. CDR3 sequence (DNA): TGCGCCAGCAGCTTGGGGCACCGGGACAGTTCCTACGAGCAGTACTTC. This codes for CASSLGHRDSSYEQYF. The chain uses TRBV5-1 and TRBJ2-7, with 7 bases matching TRBD1. In germline, CDR1 is SGHRS, CDR2 YFSETQ. The V segment lost 0 bases and the J segment 1 base; nucleotides outside the gene matches: 7. This CDR3 has 16 residues.